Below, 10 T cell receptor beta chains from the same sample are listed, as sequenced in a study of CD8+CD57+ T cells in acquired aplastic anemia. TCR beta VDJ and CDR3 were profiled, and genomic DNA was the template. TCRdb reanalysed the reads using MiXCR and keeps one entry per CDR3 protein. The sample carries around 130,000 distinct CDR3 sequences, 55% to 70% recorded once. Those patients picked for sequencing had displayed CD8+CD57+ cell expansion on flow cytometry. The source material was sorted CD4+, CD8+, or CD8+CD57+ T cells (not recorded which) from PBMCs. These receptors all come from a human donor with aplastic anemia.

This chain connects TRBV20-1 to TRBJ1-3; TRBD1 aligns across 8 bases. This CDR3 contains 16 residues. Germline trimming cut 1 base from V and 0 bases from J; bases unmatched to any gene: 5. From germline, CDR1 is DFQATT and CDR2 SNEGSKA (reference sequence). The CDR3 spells CSARARDRFSGNTIYF. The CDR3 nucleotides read TGCAGTGCTAGAGCCAGGGACAGGTTCTCTGGAAACACCATATATTTT.

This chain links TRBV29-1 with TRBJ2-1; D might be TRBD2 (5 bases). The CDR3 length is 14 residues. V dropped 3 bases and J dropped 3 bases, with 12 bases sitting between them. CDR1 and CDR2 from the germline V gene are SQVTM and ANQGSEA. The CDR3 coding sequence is TGCAGCGTTGAGTCTAGCCGCTACTACAATGAGCAGTTCTTC. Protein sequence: CSVESSRYYNEQFF.

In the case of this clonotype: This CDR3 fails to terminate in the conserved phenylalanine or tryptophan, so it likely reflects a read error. The CDR3 nucleotides are TGCAGTGCTGTCGGGACAGGGGGGACTACTAACTATGGCTACACCCTC. Translating gives CSAVGTGGTTNYGYTL. This sequence joins TRBV20-1 and TRBJ1-2, with 11 positions matching TRBD1. V lost 5 bases to trimming and J lost 0 bases; unmatched junction nucleotides: 8. This CDR3 contains 16 residues. Germline values: CDR1 DFQATT, CDR2 SNEGSKA (reference sequence).

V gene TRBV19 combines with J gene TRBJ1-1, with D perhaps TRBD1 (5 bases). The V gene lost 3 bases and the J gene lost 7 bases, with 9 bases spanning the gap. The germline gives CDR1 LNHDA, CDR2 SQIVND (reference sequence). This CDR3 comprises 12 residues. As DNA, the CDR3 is TGTGCCAGTAGTATTAGGGGTAATGAAGCTTTCTTT. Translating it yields CASSIRGNEAFF.

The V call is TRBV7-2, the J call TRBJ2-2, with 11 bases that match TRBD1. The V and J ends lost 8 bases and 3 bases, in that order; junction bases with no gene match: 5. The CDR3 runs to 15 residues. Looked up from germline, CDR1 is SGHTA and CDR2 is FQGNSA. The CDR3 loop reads CASQRTGGDTGELFF. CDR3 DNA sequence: TGTGCCAGCCAAAGGACAGGGGGCGACACCGGGGAGCTGTTTTTT.

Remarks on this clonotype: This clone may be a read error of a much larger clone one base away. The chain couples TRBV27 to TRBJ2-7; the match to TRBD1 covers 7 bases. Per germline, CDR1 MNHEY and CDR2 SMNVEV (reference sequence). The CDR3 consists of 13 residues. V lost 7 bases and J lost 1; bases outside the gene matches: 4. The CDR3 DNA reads TGTGCCAGCAATTTGGGACAGTCCTACGAGCAGTACTTC. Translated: CASNLGQSYEQYF.

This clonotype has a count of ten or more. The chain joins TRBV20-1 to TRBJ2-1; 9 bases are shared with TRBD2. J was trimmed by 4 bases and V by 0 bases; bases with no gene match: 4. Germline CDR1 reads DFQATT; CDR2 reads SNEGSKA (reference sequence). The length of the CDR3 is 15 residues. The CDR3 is CSAREALAGYNEQFF. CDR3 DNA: TGCAGTGCTAGAGAGGCCCTAGCGGGGTACAATGAGCAGTTCTTC.

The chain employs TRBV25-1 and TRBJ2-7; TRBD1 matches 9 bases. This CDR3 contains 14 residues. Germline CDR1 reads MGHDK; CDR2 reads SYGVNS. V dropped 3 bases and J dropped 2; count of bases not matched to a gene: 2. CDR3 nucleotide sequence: TGTGCCAGCAGTGAGGGACAGGGTCCCTACGAGCAGTACTTC. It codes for CASSEGQGPYEQYF.

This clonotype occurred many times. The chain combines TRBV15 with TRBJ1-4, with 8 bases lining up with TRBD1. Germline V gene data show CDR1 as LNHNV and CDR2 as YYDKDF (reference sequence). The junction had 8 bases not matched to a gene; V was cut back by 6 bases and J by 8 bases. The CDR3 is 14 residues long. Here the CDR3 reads CATRPTGVDEKLFF. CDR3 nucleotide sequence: TGTGCCACCAGGCCGACAGGGGTGGACGAAAAACTGTTTTTT.

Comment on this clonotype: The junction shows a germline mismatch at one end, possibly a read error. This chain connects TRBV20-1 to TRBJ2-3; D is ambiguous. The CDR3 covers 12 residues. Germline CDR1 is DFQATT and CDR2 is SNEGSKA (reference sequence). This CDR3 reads CSARVEANTQYF. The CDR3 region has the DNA TGCAGTGCTAGAGTCGAAGCAAATACGCAGTACTTT.